This record covers a single TCR beta chain. This clonotype was counted ten times or more. Its specific antigen is unknown. Base-call qualities are not available, and no considerably larger clone is one nucleotide away. CDR1 and CDR2 (LGHNA, YSLEER) derive from the germline V gene. V gives up 1 base and J gives up 1 base, and the segment between their germline ends measures 15 bases. Including cysteine and phenylalanine, the CDR3 has 17 amino acids. CDR3 DNA is the only sequence kept; it has 51 bases, read in frame from the first base. Libraries were made using 5' RACE. TCRdb names Illumina HiSeq 2000 as the instrument used. A universal primer binding site was added through template switching, and the final cDNA carried a unique molecular identifier so that TCR cDNA molecules could be counted accurately. Specific primers in the conserved constant-segment region were used to synthesize first-strand cDNA for TCR alpha and beta chains. To control for contamination, each cDNA library was double barcoded with a SMART-Mk sample barcode plus Illumina barcodes. TruSeq adapter sequences and Illumina sample barcodes were added in two successive PCR steps. TCR alpha and beta cDNA libraries were sequenced on the Illumina HiSeq platform with custom primers. The original methods were these. MiGEC was used to process raw reads and extract unique molecular identifiers, and MiXCR was used to find CDR3 positions. Recombination models were inferred per individual with the repgenHMM and IGoR tools using an EM algorithm. The tcR package in R was used for shared clonotype analysis, with sharing normalized by the product of cloneset sizes. To study raw recombination free of thymic and clonal selection effects, out-of-frame nonproductive sequences were analyzed. Using fastp trimming at Q25 and MiXCR clonotype assembly, TCRdb reanalyzed the public sequencing data and kept in-frame beta chains. Rows merge per CDR3 protein into single entries with the most common DNA and genes. None of the V and J calls come from the authors' own analysis; TCRdb made them. The sample has approximately 260,000 distinct CDR3 sequences on record, roughly an eighth of them singletons. Jointly, the top ten make up approximately 9.3% of the sample.

The data were taken from a study of identical twins (dated by TCRdb to about 2016). Regarding the research as a whole: To test whether fetal clonotypes persist, the study used deep sequencing on TCR alpha and beta repertoires from monozygotic twins, unrelated adults of various ages, and cord blood. To rule out contamination, replicate twin experiments were performed at different times with different library preparation protocols. What the authors observed across the whole study: Invariant T cells such as MAIT and iNKT could partly confound zero-insertion analyses, though diverse VJ usage argued against this for most clonotypes. Out-of-frame TCR alpha sequences shared between twins showed an excess of low generation-probability sequences compared with coincidental sharing between unrelated individuals. Because the same donors could not be followed over many years, the conclusions depended on cross-sectional statistical analysis. Abundant cord blood beta clonotypes had fewer insertions, young adult naive repertoires showed a similar but weaker trend, and memory repertoires showed no such trend. The excess sharing between twins in beta out-of-frame sequences was weaker because fewer shared sequences reduced the signal-to-noise ratio. Recombination models systematically underestimated out-of-frame TCR alpha sharing in monozygotic twins but agreed with sharing between unrelated individuals.

Only healthy Caucasian donors were included. Using Miltenyi CD45RO+ enrichment and human naive T-cell isolation kits, memory (CD45RO+) and naive T cells were isolated from PBMC. The receptor was derived from a woman between 18 and 30 years old in good health. This receptor chain uses TRBV4-3 and TRBJ2-3, and TRBD2 may be the D gene, going by 5 matching bases. The specimen was memory (CD45RO+) T cells sorted from blood. Taken with the paper, the label for cell subset or site translates to: CD45RO+ enriched T cells. The CDR3 corresponds to CASSQVERFLGTDTQYF. The DNA is TGCGCCAGCAGCCAAGTCGAGCGGTTTTTGGGCACAGATACGCAGTATTTT.